The clone carrying this TCR beta chain was detected many times. Its antigen is still unknown. Data came from immunoSEQ multiplex PCR; TCRdb stores just in-frame clones and leaves some out. Of about 88,000 clones detected, approximately 87% appear once; the ten largest clones hold around 1.5%. The source of the sample is a study of OX40 agonist ivuxolimab in advanced cancers. Study-level information: The treatment was a fully human IgG2 OX40 agonist, ivuxolimab. Study-level results: There were, on average, more expanded clones in CD8+ T cells than in CD4+.

The CDR3 runs to 14 residues. Germline CDR1 SGHKS, CDR2 YYEKEE (reference sequence). The V segment lost 3 bases and the J segment 7 bases; nucleotides outside the gene matches: 2. This clonotype originated in an adult with an advanced solid tumor such as melanoma, head and neck, liver or kidney cancer. The material was CD4+ or CD8+ T cells sorted from blood, obtained in a trial of the OX40 agonist ivuxolimab. The chain couples TRBV5-5 to TRBJ1-6; 9 bases fit TRBD1. The CDR3 protein is CASSSGQGNSPLHF. The CDR3 nucleotides are TGTGCCAGCAGCTCCGGACAGGGGAATTCACCCCTCCACTTT.